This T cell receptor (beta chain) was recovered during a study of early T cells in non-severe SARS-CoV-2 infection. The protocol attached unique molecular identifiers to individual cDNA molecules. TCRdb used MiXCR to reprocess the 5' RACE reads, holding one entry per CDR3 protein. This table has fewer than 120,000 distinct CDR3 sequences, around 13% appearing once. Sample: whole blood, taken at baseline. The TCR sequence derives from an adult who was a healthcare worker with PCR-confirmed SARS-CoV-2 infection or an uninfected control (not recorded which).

CDR3 protein: CSVEGGVGRGYTF. The CDR3 coding sequence is TGCAGCGTTGAAGGAGGAGTCGGTCGTGGCTACACCTTC. The chain uses TRBV29-1 and TRBJ1-2, with D uncertain. CDR1 SQVTM and CDR2 ANQGSEA come from the germline V gene. V was pared by 1 base and J by 7 bases, with 13 bases between. CDR3 length: 13 amino acids.